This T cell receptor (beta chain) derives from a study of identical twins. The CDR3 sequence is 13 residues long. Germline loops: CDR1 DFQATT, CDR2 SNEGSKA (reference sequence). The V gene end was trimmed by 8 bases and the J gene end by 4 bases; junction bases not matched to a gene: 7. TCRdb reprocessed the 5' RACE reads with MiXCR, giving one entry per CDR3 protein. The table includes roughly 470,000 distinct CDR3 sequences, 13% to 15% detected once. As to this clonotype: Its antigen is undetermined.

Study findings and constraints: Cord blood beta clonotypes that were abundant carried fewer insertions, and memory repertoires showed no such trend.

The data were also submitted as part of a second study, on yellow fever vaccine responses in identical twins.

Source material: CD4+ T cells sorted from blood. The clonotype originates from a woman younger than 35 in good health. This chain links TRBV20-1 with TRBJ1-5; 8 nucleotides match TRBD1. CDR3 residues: CSSRGPSNQPQHF. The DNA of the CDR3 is TGCAGTAGCAGGGGGCCCTCAAATCAGCCCCAGCATTTT.